The 18 T cell receptor beta chains listed next were all sequenced from one sample in a study of T-cell reconstitution after alpha-beta-depleted transplantation in children. Molecular barcoding with unique molecular identifiers was used for the TCRbeta library. TCRdb independently ran MiXCR on the PCR reads; one entry per CDR3 protein. The data contain a few hundred thousand distinct CDR3 sequences, 9.9% of them singletons. Sequences were derived from PBMCs from the stem cell graft donor, sampled from the stem cell graft. These receptors originate from a human donor who donated a stem cell graft to a child with SCID.

A few counts support this clonotype. The rearrangement links TRBV12-3 or TRBV12-4 to TRBJ2-5; no firm D call. V was pared by 5 bases and J by 5 bases, with 18 bases between. This CDR3 comprises 15 residues. The chain's CDR3 is CASSPPGPPRETQYF. CDR3 DNA: TGTGCCAGCAGTCCCCCCGGGCCCCCCAGGGAGACCCAGTACTTC.

Many counts were recorded for this clonotype. The rearrangement joins TRBV2 to TRBJ2-1; D is perhaps TRBD1 (5 bases). V lost 3 bases and J 7 bases, leaving 13 bases between the germline ends. In germline, CDR1 is SNHLY, CDR2 FYNNEI. The CDR3 runs 14 residues. This CDR3 is CASSDPGFLNEQFF. The CDR3 DNA sequence: TGTGCCAGCAGTGACCCAGGGTTTCTGAATGAGCAGTTCTTC.

Details on this clonotype: A much larger clonotype is one base distant, so this may be a read error. The chain uses TRBV10-3 and TRBJ2-1, with 8 bases that match TRBD1. The germline V gene encodes CDR1 ENHRY and CDR2 SYGVKD. The CDR3 covers 16 residues. J lost 7 bases, V lost 6 bases, and 14 bases had no gene match. The DNA of the CDR3 is TGTGCCATCAGGGGAGAGGACAGGGCTGCCGCGAATGAGCAGTTCTTC. Residues: CAIRGEDRAAANEQFF.

The chain combines TRBV7-8 with TRBJ2-7; D assignment may be TRBD1 or TRBD2 (5 bases each). V was clipped by 1 base and J by 12 bases, with 13 bases between them. The CDR3 has 12 amino acids. Germline-derived CDR1 and CDR2 are SGHVS and FQNEAQ. DNA for the CDR3: TGTGCCAGCAGCTTAGTGGGGGTAGAACCGTACTTC. Protein: CASSLVGVEPYF. Using reference TRBV7-8 and TRBJ2-7 for the parts outside the CDR3, the full variable domain is GAGVSQSPRYKVAKRGQDVALRCDPISGHVSLFWYQQALGQGPEFLTYFQNEAQLDKSGLPSDRFFAERPEGSVSTLKIQRTQQEDSAVYLCASSLVGVEPYFGPGTRLTVT.

Comments on this clonotype: The junction shows a germline mismatch at one end, possibly a read error. The chain recombines TRBV4-1 with TRBJ1-2; D unresolved. This CDR3 comprises 15 residues. Germline V gene lookup returns CDR1 MGHRA and CDR2 YSYEKL. The CDR3 DNA sequence: TGCGCCGGCAGCCCCCTACCCCCCCCCGTCGGTGGCTACACCTTC. Amino acid sequence: CAGSPLPPPVGGYTF.

This clonotype was counted between two and nine times. This chain links TRBV12-3 or TRBV12-4 with TRBJ1-1; tentative D call: TRBD1 (5 bases). The ends were cut back, 7 bases at V and 7 bases at J, with 16 bases in the middle. This CDR3 spans 13 amino acids. The CDR3 DNA reads TGTGCCAGCAAACACTCGGCGGGGGGTGAAGCTTTCTTT. Translated, it gives CASKHSAGGEAFF.

Many counts were recorded for this clonotype. J is TRBJ2-1 and V is TRBV7-8; D is ambiguous. The CDR3 is made up of 13 amino acids. Germline V gives CDR1 SGHVS, CDR2 FQNEAQ. V was shortened by 1 base and J by 10 bases, with 11 bases between the two germline ends. The CDR3 bases are TGTGCCAGCAGCTTAGGGGAAGTGGGAGAGCAGTTCTTC. Amino acids: CASSLGEVGEQFF.

This clonotype was counted between two and nine times. CDR3 sequence (DNA): TGTGCCAGCAGAGATGCGGGGGGGCCCCAGCATTTT. This codes for CASRDAGGPQHF. V and J are TRBV12-3 or TRBV12-4 and TRBJ1-5, with D possibly TRBD1 on 5 matching bases. Trimming pared 6 bases from V and 9 bases from J, leaving 12 bases between. This CDR3 has 12 residues.

This clonotype was detected ten times or more. The chain links TRBV13 to TRBJ2-5; D gene unclear. The CDR3 extends over 12 amino acids. From germline, CDR1 is PRHDT and CDR2 FYEKMQ (reference sequence). Trimming pared 5 bases from V and 3 bases from J, leaving 7 bases between. The CDR3: CASSRTEETQYF. For the CDR3, the DNA is TGTGCCAGCAGCAGGACGGAAGAGACCCAGTACTTC.

This clonotype was observed a handful of times. The rearrangement uses TRBV12-3 or TRBV12-4 and TRBJ1-5; D unclear. V was trimmed by 4 bases and J by 4 bases, leaving 5 bases between them. The CDR3 is made up of 12 amino acids. The CDR3 sequence is CASSSINQPQHF. The CDR3 coding sequence is TGTGCCAGCAGTTCCATAAATCAGCCCCAGCATTTT.

The rearrangement joins TRBV11-1 to TRBJ2-1; no definite D call. Trimming took 5 bases from V and 8 from J, leaving 7 bases between them. Germline V gene data show CDR1 as SGHAT and CDR2 as FQDESV (reference sequence). CDR3 length: 11 residues. Here the CDR3 DNA reads TGTGCCAGCAGCCATAGCTATGAGCAGTTCTTC. It is translated as CASSHSYEQFF.

This clonotype was counted a few times. The rearrangement joins TRBV12-3 or TRBV12-4 to TRBJ2-5, with 7 bases matching TRBD1. CDR3 size: 13 residues. The V gene end was trimmed by 7 bases and the J gene end by 1 base; junction bases not matched to a gene: 3. The CDR3 region has the DNA TGTGCCAGCATCAGGGACAGCCAAGAGACCCAGTACTTC. Its translation: CASIRDSQETQYF.

This clonotype was counted only a few times. The genes are TRBV10-3 and TRBJ1-2, with 10 bases lining up with TRBD1. Germline CDR1 is ENHRY and CDR2 is SYGVKD. The CDR3 sequence is 13 residues long. J gave up 4 bases and V 7 bases, and 3 bases lay outside the gene matches. For the CDR3, the DNA is TGTGCCATCAATAGACAGGGGGCCTATGGCTACACCTTC. Amino acid sequence: CAINRQGAYGYTF.

Only a few counts were recorded for this clonotype. The chain combines TRBV12-3 or TRBV12-4 with TRBJ2-1; the D is unclear. The CDR3 contains 15 residues. With 4 bases removed from V and 3 bases from J, the gap between germline ends came to 13 bases. CDR3 nucleotide sequence: TGTGCCAGCAGTTCCCACGATACCCTCTACAATGAGCAGTTCTTC. As protein: CASSSHDTLYNEQFF.

This rearrangement joins TRBV6-2 or TRBV6-3 to TRBJ2-4; D possibly corresponds to TRBD2 (5 bases). This CDR3 region has 15 residues. Germline CDR1 and CDR2: MNHEY and SVGEGT. V was shortened by 5 bases and J by 1 base, with 12 bases between the two germline ends. CDR3 DNA sequence: TGTGCCAGCAGTACAGAGGAGGAGGCCAAAAACATTCAGTACTTC. Amino acid sequence: CASSTEEEAKNIQYF.

This chain joins TRBV5-4 and TRBJ1-1, with D unclear. CDR3 size: 15 residues. The germline CDR1 and CDR2 sequences are SGHNT and YYREEE (reference sequence). Between the trimmed V and J ends, which lost 0 bases and 0 bases, there was a span of 9 bases. The CDR3: CASSLDGRMNTEAFF. CDR3 in DNA: TGTGCCAGCAGCTTGGACGGTCGCATGAACACTGAAGCTTTCTTT.

This clonotype showed up just a few times. The chain carries TRBV5-1 and TRBJ2-3, with D possibly being TRBD2 (5 bases). Germline V CDR1 and CDR2: SGHRS, YFSETQ. The CDR3 spans 14 residues. V gave up 0 bases and J gave up 4 bases, with 9 bases separating them. In DNA form, the CDR3 reads TGCGCCAGCAGCTTGGTTCCTAGCCCAGATACGCAGTATTTT. Amino acids: CASSLVPSPDTQYF.

V is TRBV2 and J is TRBJ2-3; the match to TRBD1 covers 7 bases. CDR3 length: 15 amino acids. CDR1 and CDR2 (germline): SNHLY, FYNNEI. Trimming cost V 5 bases and J 2 bases; bases outside gene matches: 7. CDR3 sequence: CASSSPTGTTDTQYF. CDR3 nucleotides: TGTGCCAGCAGTTCACCGACAGGGACCACAGATACGCAGTATTTT.